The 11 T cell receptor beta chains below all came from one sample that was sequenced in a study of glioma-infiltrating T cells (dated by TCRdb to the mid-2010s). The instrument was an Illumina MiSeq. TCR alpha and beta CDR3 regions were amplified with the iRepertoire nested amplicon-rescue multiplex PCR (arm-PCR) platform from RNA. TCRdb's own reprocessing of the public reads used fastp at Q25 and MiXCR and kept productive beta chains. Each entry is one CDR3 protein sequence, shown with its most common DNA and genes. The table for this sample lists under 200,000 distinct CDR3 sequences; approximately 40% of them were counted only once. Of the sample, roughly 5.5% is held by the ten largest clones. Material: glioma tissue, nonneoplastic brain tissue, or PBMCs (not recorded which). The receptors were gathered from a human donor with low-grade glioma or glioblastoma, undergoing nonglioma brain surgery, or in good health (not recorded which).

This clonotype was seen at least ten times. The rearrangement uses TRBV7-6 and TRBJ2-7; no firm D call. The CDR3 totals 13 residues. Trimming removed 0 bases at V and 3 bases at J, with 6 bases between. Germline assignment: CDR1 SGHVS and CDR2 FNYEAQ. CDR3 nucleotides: TGTGCCAGCAGCTTAGCGCAGAGCTACGAGCAGTACTTC. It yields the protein CASSLAQSYEQYF.

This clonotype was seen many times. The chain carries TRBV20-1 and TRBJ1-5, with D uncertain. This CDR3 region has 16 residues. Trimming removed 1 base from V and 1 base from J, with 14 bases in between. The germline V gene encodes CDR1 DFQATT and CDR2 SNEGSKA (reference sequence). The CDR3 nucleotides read TGCAGTGCTAGAGCGATAGTCGGCAGAAGCAATCAGCCCCAGCATTTT. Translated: CSARAIVGRSNQPQHF.

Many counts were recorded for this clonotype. DNA of the CDR3: TGTGCCAGCAGTTTCGGTTTTATCGGTAATAATGAAAAACTGTTTTTT. Translating gives CASSFGFIGNNEKLFF. The rearrangement links TRBV28 to TRBJ1-4, with no clear D. Trimming pared 3 bases from V and 4 bases from J, leaving 15 bases between. The CDR3 is 16 amino acids. Germline lookup yields CDR1 MDHEN and CDR2 SYDVKM. Filled out from reference TRBV28 and TRBJ1-4, the complete variable domain reads DVKVTQSSRYLVKRTGEKVFLECVQDMDHENMFWYRQDPGLGLRLIYFSYDVKMKEKGDIPEGYSVSREKKERFSLILESASTNQTSMYLCASSFGFIGNNEKLFFGSGTQLSVL.

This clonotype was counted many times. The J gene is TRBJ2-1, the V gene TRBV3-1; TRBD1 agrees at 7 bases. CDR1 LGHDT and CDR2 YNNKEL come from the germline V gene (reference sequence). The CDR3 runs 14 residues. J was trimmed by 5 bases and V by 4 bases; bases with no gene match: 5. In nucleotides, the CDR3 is TGTGCCAGCAGCCGCAGGGGGACCGACAATGAGCAGTTCTTC. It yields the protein CASSRRGTDNEQFF.

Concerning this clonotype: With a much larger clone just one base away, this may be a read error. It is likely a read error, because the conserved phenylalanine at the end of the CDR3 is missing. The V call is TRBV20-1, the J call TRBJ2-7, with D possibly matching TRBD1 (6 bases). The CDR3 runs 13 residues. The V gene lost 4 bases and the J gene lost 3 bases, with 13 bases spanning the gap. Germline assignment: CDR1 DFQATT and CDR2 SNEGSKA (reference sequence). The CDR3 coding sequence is TGCAGTGCTAACGGACGGGACAACTACGAGCAGTACCTC. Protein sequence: CSANGRDNYEQYL.

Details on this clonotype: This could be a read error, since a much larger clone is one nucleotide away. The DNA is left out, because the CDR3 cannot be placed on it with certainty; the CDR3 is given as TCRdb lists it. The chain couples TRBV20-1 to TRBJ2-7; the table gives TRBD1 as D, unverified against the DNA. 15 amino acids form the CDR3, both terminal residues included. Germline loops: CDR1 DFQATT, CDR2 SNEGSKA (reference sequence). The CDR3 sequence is CSARDFGTGNYEEYF.

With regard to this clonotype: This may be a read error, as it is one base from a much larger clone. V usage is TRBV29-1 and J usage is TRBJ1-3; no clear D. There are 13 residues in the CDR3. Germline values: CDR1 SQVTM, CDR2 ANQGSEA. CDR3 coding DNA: TGCAGCGGGCGATTGGCCTCTGGAACCACCATATATTTT. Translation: CSGRLASGTTIYF.

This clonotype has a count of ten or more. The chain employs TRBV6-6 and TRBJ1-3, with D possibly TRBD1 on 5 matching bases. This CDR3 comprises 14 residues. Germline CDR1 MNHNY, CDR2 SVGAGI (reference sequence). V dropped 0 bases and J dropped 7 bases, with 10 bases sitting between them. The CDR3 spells CASSYSSQGNTIYF. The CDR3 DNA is TGTGCCAGCAGTTACTCGAGCCAGGGCAACACCATATATTTT.

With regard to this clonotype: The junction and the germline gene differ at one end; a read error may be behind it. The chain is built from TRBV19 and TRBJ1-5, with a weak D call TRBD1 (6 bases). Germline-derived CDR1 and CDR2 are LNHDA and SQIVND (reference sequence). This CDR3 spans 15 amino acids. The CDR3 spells CASSMGTDSSQPHHF. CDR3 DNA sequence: TGTGCCAGTAGTATGGGGACGGACAGTTCTCAGCCCCATCATTTT. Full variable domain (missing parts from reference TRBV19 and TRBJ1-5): DGGITQSPKYLFRKEGQNVTLSCEQNLNHDAMYWYRQDPGQGLRLIYYSQIVNDFQKGDIAEGYSVSREKKESFPLTVTSAQKNPTAFYLCASSMGTDSSQPHHFGDGTRLSIL.

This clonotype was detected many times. The chain's CDR3 is CSARRGQETQYF. The CDR3 DNA follows: TGCAGTGCTCGTAGGGGCCAAGAGACCCAGTACTTC. The V call is TRBV20-1, the J call TRBJ2-5; D possibly corresponds to TRBD1 (5 bases). CDR3 length equals 12 residues. V lost 5 bases and J lost 1, with 8 bases in between. The germline V gene has CDR1 DFQATT and CDR2 SNEGSKA (reference sequence).

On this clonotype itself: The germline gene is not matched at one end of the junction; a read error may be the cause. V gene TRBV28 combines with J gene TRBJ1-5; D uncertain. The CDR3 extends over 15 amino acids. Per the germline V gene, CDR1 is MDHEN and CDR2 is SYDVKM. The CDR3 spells CASSLYRESSQPQHF. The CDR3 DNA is TGTGCCAGCAGTTTATATCGGGAGAGCAGTCAGCCCCAGCATTTT. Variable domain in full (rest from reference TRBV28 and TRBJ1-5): DVKVTQSSRYLVKRTGEKVFLECVQDMDHENMFWYRQDPGLGLRLIYFSYDVKMKEKGDIPEGYSVSREKKERFSLILESASTNQTSMYLCASSLYRESSQPQHFGDGTRLSIL.